This section outlines one TCR beta chain sequence together with its context. The sample originates from a study of blood T cell repertoires in COVID-19. The CDR3 contains 15 residues. CDR1 is LNHNV, CDR2 YYDKDF, per germline (reference sequence). Trimming removed 2 bases from V and 5 bases from J, with 15 bases in between. Original processing notes: Scientists estimated how many nucleated cells there were by amplifying reference gene primers. Profiled with immunoSEQ multiplex PCR; TCRdb holds only in-frame clones, not every one. V and J calls and clone size follow that table, whereas D and trimming were derived from the DNA. The table lists fewer than 300,000 clones, about 90% of them singletons.

The sequenced sample was peripheral blood. The sequence came from a woman aged 25 to 39 with COVID-19, enrolled during active disease. The chain combines TRBV15 with TRBJ1-1, with D possibly being TRBD1 (6 bases). The CDR3, as DNA: TGTGCCACCAGCAGAAGCGACAGGAGAGGGACTGAAGCTTTCTTT. Translated: CATSRSDRRGTEAFF.